A selection of T cell receptor beta chains follows, all from one sample in a study of blood T cell repertoires in COVID-19. Generated by immunoSEQ multiplex PCR, the TCRdb table keeps only in-frame clones and is missing some. The sample lists approximately 150,000 clones, approximately 90% occurring once. Sequencing used peripheral blood. All receptors derive from a human donor in a cohort sampled during active COVID-19. Both conserved end residues are part of each CDR3. Each record gives: D gene, clone size, J gene, V gene, CDR3 protein, CDR3 DNA. A D gene is named only where the DNA matches it firmly. For some rows the clone size is stated as once, few or many, or as a class when expanded; others skip it.

NA | NA | TRBJ2-7 | TRBV9 | CASSIGTSYEQYF | TGTGCCAGCAGCATTGGGACTTCCTACGAGCAGTACTTC
TRBD1 | NA | TRBJ2-5 | TRBV29-1 | CSVGRDREDETQYF | TGCAGCGTTGGCCGGGACAGGGAAGATGAGACCCAGTACTTC
NA | NA | TRBJ1-2 | TRBV11-2 | CASSSGDGYTF | TGTGCCAGCAGCTCAGGGGATGGCTACACCTTC
TRBD2 | NA | TRBJ2-7 | TRBV7-2 | CASSLVSSGGYEQYF | TGTGCCAGCAGCTTAGTTTCTAGCGGGGGCTACGAGCAGTACTTC
NA | NA | TRBJ2-7 | TRBV19 | CASTGRDNPYEQYF | TGTGCCAGTACTGGACGGGACAACCCCTACGAGCAGTACTTC
NA | NA | TRBJ1-1 | TRBV7-8 | CASSLAEMNTEAFF | TGTGCCAGCAGCTTAGCGGAGATGAACACTGAAGCTTTCTTT
NA | NA | TRBJ2-5 | TRBV7-8 | CASSFEAGVGETQYF | TGTGCCAGCAGCTTCGAGGCAGGGGTGGGGGAGACCCAGTACTTC
TRBD2 | NA | TRBJ2-5 | TRBV4-3 | CASSRLAGIRETQYF | TGCGCCAGCAGCCGACTAGCGGGTATTAGAGAGACCCAGTACTTC
TRBD1 | NA | TRBJ1-3 | TRBV18 | CASSPGQGYTIYF | TGTGCCAGCTCTCCCGGACAGGGTTACACCATATATTTT
NA | NA | TRBJ1-1 | TRBV30 | CAWSPLGSEAFF | TGTGCCTGGAGTCCCCTGGGGAGTGAAGCTTTCTTT
TRBD1 | NA | TRBJ1-1 | TRBV4-3 | CASSQDPGQDTEAFF | TGCGCCAGCAGCCAAGATCCCGGACAGGATACTGAAGCTTTCTTT
TRBD1 | NA | TRBJ2-5 | TRBV7-9 | CASSYRRDRIQETQYF | TGTGCCAGCAGCTACCGCCGGGACAGAATCCAAGAGACCCAGTACTTC
NA | NA | TRBJ1-6 | TRBV7-6 | CASSFGDSPLHF | TGTGCCAGCAGCTTCGGGGATTCACCCCTCCACTTT
NA | NA | TRBJ1-1 | TRBV6-1 | CASSEAPLTRQTFF | TGTGCCAGCAGTGAAGCGCCTCTTACCAGGCAGACTTTCTTT
NA | NA | TRBJ2-3 | TRBV2 | CASSSAPEATQYF | TGTGCCAGCAGCTCAGCCCCGGAGGCTACGCAGTATTTT
NA | NA | TRBJ1-2 | TRBV30 | CAWTRGLVYGYTF | TGTGCCTGGACTAGGGGGTTAGTCTATGGCTACACCTTC
NA | few | TRBJ1-5 | TRBV19 | CASTEEVRGANQPQHF | TGTGCCAGTACCGAAGAGGTCAGGGGTGCCAATCAGCCCCAGCATTTT
NA | NA | TRBJ2-5 | TRBV5-1 | CASSMGGLAGDQETQYF | TGCGCCAGCAGCATGGGGGGGCTAGCAGGCGACCAAGAGACCCAGTACTTC
TRBD1 | NA | TRBJ2-1 | TRBV5-6 | CASSLATGVFTYNEQFF | TGTGCCAGCAGCTTGGCGACAGGGGTTTTCACCTACAATGAGCAGTTCTTC
NA | once | TRBJ1-2 | TRBV7-9 | CASSDGVNYGYTF | TGTGCCAGCAGCGACGGGGTTAACTATGGCTACACCTTC
TRBD1 | NA | TRBJ1-2 | TRBV5-1 | CASSPRDSLYGYTF | TGCGCCAGCAGCCCCCGGGACAGCCTCTATGGCTACACCTTC
NA | once | TRBJ2-7 | TRBV6-2/TRBV6-3 | CASSYGPRGYEQYF | TGTGCCAGCAGTTACGGACCCAGGGGATACGAGCAGTACTTC
NA | NA | TRBJ1-2 | TRBV3-1/TRBV3-2 | CASKVQGNYGYTF | TGTGCCAGCAAGGTACAGGGTAACTATGGCTACACCTTC
TRBD1 | NA | TRBJ1-4 | TRBV5-6 | CASSSNFRGINEKLFF | TGTGCCAGCAGCAGCAACTTCAGGGGGATCAATGAAAAACTGTTTTTT
NA | NA | TRBJ2-7 | TRBV6-4 | CASSRQEGYEQYF | TGTGCCAGCAGTAGGCAGGAGGGCTACGAGCAGTACTTC
TRBD2 | medium-sized | TRBJ2-7 | TRBV29-1 | CSVEERGEGYEQYF | TGCAGCGTTGAAGAACGGGGGGAGGGCTACGAGCAGTACTTC
NA | NA | TRBJ2-1 | TRBV3-1/TRBV3-2 | CASSPFGGSRSEQFF | TGTGCCAGCAGCCCCTTCGGAGGATCCCGTTCTGAGCAGTTCTTC
TRBD2 | NA | TRBJ2-3 | TRBV7-2 | CASSLKLAGGADTQYF | TGTGCCAGCAGCTTAAAACTAGCGGGAGGGGCAGATACGCAGTATTTT
NA | NA | TRBJ1-5 | TRBV6-6 | CASSYRNGDQPQHF | TGTGCCAGCAGTTACCGTAACGGGGATCAGCCCCAGCATTTT
NA | once | TRBJ1-2 | TRBV28 | CASGRVQRRGYTF | TGTGCCAGCGGGCGGGTGCAGAGGCGTGGCTACACCTTC
NA | NA | TRBJ2-3 | TRBV4-1 | CASSQVEGAHTDTQYF | TGCGCCAGCAGCCAAGTCGAAGGGGCCCACACAGATACGCAGTATTTT
NA | once | TRBJ2-2 | TRBV7-2 | CASSLDETGELFF | TGTGCCAGCAGCTTAGATGAGACCGGGGAGCTGTTTTTT
NA | NA | TRBJ1-4 | TRBV6-5 | CASSFIQGANEKLFF | TGTGCCAGCAGCTTCATACAGGGCGCTAATGAAAAACTGTTTTTT
NA | once | TRBJ1-2 | TRBV7-9 | CASSPGQNYGYTF | TGTGCCAGCAGCCCCGGACAGAACTATGGCTACACCTTC
NA | NA | TRBJ1-1 | TRBV2 | CASMRGSTEAFF | TGTGCCAGCATGAGGGGGTCCACTGAAGCTTTCTTT
NA | NA | TRBJ1-1 | TRBV5-1 | CASSLVGTKNTEAFF | TGCGCCAGCAGCTTAGTTGGGACAAAGAACACTGAAGCTTTCTTT
NA | NA | TRBJ1-1 | TRBV5-1 | CASNTPENTEAFF | TGCGCCAGCAACACACCCGAGAACACTGAAGCTTTCTTT
NA | NA | TRBJ1-1 | TRBV19 | CASTRLGGPTFF | TGTGCCAGTACCCGGTTGGGGGGGCCAACTTTCTTT
TRBD1 | NA | TRBJ2-1 | TRBV9 | CASSFGQGNNEQFF | TGTGCCAGCAGCTTCGGACAGGGAAACAATGAGCAGTTCTTC
NA | NA | TRBJ2-1 | TRBV9 | CASSVGDGGPYNEQFF | TGTGCCAGCAGCGTAGGGGACGGGGGGCCATACAATGAGCAGTTCTTC
NA | NA | TRBJ1-5 | TRBV9 | CASSETPEVQPQHF | TGTGCCAGCAGCGAGACCCCCGAGGTACAGCCCCAGCATTTT
TRBD1 | NA | TRBJ1-2 | TRBV15 | CATSRGWDSSNYGYTF | TGTGCCACCAGCAGAGGATGGGACAGTTCGAACTATGGCTACACCTTC
NA | once | TRBJ2-7 | TRBV12-3/TRBV12-4 | CASSRTDSYEQYF | TGTGCCAGCAGCCGTACCGACAGCTACGAGCAGTACTTC
TRBD2 | few | TRBJ2-5 | TRBV6-5 | CASASGGNQETQYF | TGTGCCAGCGCTAGCGGGGGGAACCAAGAGACCCAGTACTTC
TRBD1 | NA | TRBJ1-5 | TRBV18 | CASSPRGGQGTQPQHF | TGTGCCAGCTCACCGCGAGGCGGACAGGGGACTCAGCCCCAGCATTTT
NA | NA | TRBJ1-5 | TRBV20-1 | CSAIENVQQPQHF | TGCAGTGCTATTGAGAACGTCCAGCAGCCCCAGCATTTT
NA | NA | TRBJ2-1 | TRBV9 | CASSVEGAQDNEQFF | TGTGCCAGCAGCGTAGAAGGGGCACAGGACAATGAGCAGTTCTTC
NA | NA | TRBJ1-5 | TRBV4-2 | CASSQDRENQPQHF | TGTGCCAGCAGCCAAGATCGGGAAAATCAGCCCCAGCATTTT